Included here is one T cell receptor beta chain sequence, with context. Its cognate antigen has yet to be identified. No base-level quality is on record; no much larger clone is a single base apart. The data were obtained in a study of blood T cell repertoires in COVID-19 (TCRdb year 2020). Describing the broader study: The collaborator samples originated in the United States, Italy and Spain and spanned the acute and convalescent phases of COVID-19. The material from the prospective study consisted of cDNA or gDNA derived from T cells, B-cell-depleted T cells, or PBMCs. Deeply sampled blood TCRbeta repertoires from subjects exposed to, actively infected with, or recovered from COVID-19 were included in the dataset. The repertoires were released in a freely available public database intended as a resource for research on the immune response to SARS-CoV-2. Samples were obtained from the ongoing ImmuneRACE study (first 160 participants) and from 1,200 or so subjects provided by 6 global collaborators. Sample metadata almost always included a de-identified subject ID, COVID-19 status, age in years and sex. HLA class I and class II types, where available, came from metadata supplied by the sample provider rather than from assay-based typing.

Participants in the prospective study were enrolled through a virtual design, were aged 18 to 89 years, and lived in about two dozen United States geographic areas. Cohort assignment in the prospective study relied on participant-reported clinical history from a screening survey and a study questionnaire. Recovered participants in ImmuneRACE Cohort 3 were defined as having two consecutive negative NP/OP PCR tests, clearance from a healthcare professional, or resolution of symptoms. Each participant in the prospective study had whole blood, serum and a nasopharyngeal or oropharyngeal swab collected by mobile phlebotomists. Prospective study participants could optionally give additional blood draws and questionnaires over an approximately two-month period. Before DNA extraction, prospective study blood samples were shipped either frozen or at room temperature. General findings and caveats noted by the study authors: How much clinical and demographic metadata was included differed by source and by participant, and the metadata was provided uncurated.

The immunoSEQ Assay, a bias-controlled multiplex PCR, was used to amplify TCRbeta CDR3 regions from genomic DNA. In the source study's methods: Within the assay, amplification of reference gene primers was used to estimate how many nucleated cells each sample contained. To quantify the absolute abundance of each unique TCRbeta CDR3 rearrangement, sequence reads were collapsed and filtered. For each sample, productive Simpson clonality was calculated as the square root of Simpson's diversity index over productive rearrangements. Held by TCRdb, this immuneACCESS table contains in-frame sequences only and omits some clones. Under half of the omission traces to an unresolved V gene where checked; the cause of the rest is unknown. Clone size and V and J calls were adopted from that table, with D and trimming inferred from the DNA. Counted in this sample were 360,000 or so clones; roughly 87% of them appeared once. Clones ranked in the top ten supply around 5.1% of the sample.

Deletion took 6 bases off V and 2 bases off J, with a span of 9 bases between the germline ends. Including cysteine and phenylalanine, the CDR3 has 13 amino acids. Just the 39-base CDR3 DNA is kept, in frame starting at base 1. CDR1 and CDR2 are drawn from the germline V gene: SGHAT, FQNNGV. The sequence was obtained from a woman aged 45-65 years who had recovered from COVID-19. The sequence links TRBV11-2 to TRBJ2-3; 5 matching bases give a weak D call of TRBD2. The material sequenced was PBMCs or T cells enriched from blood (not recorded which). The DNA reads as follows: TGTGCCAGCAGGCCGGGAATCACAGATACGCAGTATTTT. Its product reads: CASRPGITDTQYF.